These T cell receptor beta chains were read from a single sample in a study of cytotoxic CD8 clonotypes in ibrutinib-treated CLL. Produced via immunoSEQ multiplex PCR; TCRdb's table is partial and in-frame only. The sample shows around 250,000 clones, 70% of them seen only once. The sequencing used PBMCs, collected after 24 months of ibrutinib treatment. The receptors were sampled from a human donor with chronic lymphocytic leukemia. Both conserved end residues are part of each CDR3. The order of the fields is V gene, CDR3 protein.

>TRBV7-9
CASSLGQENEKLFF
>TRBV7-9
CASSLGGARSSYEQYF
>TRBV28
CASSLISNNQPQHF
>TRBV27
CASTYSGRGSEQYF
>TRBV27
CASSLSTSHTGELFF
>TRBV10-3
CAISEGTAKAGELFF
>TRBV9
CASSVSPGTSDQTQYF
>TRBV10-3
CAISESPDRGQGDTQYF
>TRBV9
CASSTWTSGTDTQYF
>TRBV5-1
CASSPPGQSSYNEQFF
>TRBV2
CASRDYQYEQYF